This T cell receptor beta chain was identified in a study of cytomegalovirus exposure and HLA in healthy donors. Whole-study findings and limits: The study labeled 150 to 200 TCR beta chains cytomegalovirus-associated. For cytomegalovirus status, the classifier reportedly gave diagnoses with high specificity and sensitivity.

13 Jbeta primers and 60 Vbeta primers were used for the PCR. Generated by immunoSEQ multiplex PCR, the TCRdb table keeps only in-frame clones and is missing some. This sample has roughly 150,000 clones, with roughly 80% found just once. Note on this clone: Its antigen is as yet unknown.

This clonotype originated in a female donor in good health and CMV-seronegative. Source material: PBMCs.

CDR3 DNA: TGTGCCAGCAGCTTAGATGGAGACCTAGCCAAAAACATTCAGTACTTC. This encodes CASSLDGDLAKNIQYF. The rearrangement uses TRBV7-8 and TRBJ2-4; D not resolved. CDR3 length: 16 amino acids. The germline V and J ends were trimmed by 1 base and 0 bases, with 10 bases remaining between them. Per germline, CDR1 SGHVS and CDR2 FQNEAQ.